The 23 T cell receptor beta chains listed next were all sequenced from one sample in a study of blood T cell repertoires in COVID-19. The data were produced by immunoSEQ multiplex PCR, yet TCRdb's version contains in-frame clones alone and is incomplete. The table has over 200,000 clones, around nine tenths seen once; the top ten hold approximately 6.2%. The sequencing input was peripheral blood. These receptors were obtained from a man aged 55 to 70 who had recovered from COVID-19.

This sequence joins TRBV19 and TRBJ2-7, with a tentative D call TRBD2 (6 bases). CDR3 length: 13 residues. Germline loops: CDR1 LNHDA, CDR2 SQIVND (reference sequence). Trimming took off 7 bases at V and 1 base at J, with 11 bases between the two ends. DNA for the CDR3: TGTGCCAGTACCCGGGCGGGATCCTACGAGCAGTACTTC. Protein sequence: CASTRAGSYEQYF.

The chain employs TRBV6-1 and TRBJ1-2; TRBD1 agrees at 10 bases. Germline V gives CDR1 MNHNS, CDR2 SASEGT. This CDR3 is 16 amino acids long. With V trimmed by 2 bases and J by 3 bases, 6 bases remained unmatched. The CDR3 DNA reads TGTGCCAGCAGTGAACCCGGACAGGGGGGCTACTATGGCTACACCTTC. Translating gives CASSEPGQGGYYGYTF.

The V and J genes are TRBV9 and TRBJ1-2, with D possibly TRBD1 on 5 matching bases. The CDR3 length is 14 residues. V dropped 4 bases and J dropped 1 base, with 11 bases sitting between them. The germline V gene encodes CDR1 SGDLS and CDR2 YYNGEE. As DNA, the CDR3 is TGTGCCAGCAGCATCCCGGGGGTTAACTATGGCTACACCTTC. Its protein product is CASSIPGVNYGYTF. The entire variable domain, with the rest obtained from reference TRBV9 and TRBJ1-2, is as follows: DSGVTQTPKHLITATGQRVTLRCSPRSGDLSVYWYQQSLDQGLQFLIQYYNGEERAKGNILERFSAQQFPDLHSELNLSSLELGDSALYFCASSIPGVNYGYTFGSGTRLTVV.

The J gene is TRBJ1-1, the V gene TRBV5-1, with D possibly being TRBD1 (5 bases). The CDR3 is 15 amino acids. Germline lookup yields CDR1 SGHRS and CDR2 YFSETQ. V was clipped by 5 bases and J by 0 bases, with 14 bases between them. The CDR3 DNA reads as TGCGCCAGCAGTATGGACAACCCATTGAACACTGAAGCTTTCTTT. Protein product: CASSMDNPLNTEAFF.

This clone was detected only once. The rearrangement joins TRBV6-1 to TRBJ1-2; D is ambiguous. V lost 1 base and J lost 4, with 10 bases in between. The germline gives CDR1 MNHNS, CDR2 SASEGT. The CDR3 extends over 14 amino acids. Here the CDR3 reads CASSEVASAYGYTF. The CDR3 nucleotides read TGTGCCAGCAGTGAAGTGGCCTCTGCCTATGGCTACACCTTC.

This sequence joins TRBV30 and TRBJ1-3; 7 bases are a match to TRBD1. Germline trimming cut 6 bases from V and 4 bases from J; bases unmatched to any gene: 9. The CDR3 sequence is 14 residues long. CDR1 is GTSNPN, CDR2 SVGIG, per germline (reference sequence). The CDR3 loop reads CACLSGTAGNTIYF. CDR3 in DNA: TGTGCCTGTCTCTCCGGGACAGCAGGAAACACCATATATTTT. The full variable domain, completed using reference TRBV30 and TRBJ1-3, is SQTIHQWPATLVQPVGSPLSLECTVEGTSNPNLYWYRQAAGRGLQLLFYSVGIGQISSEVPQNLSASRPQDRQFILSSKKLLLSDSGFYLCACLSGTAGNTIYFGEGSWLTVV.

V gene TRBV30 combines with J gene TRBJ2-3, with TRBD2 matching over 11 bases. After removal of 2 bases from V and 0 bases from J, the junction contained 1 base not matched to a gene. This CDR3 is built from 15 residues. Germline loops: CDR1 GTSNPN, CDR2 SVGIG (reference sequence). CDR3 in amino acids: CAWSRLAGSTDTQYF. CDR3 DNA sequence: TGTGCCTGGAGTCGACTAGCGGGGAGCACAGATACGCAGTATTTT.

The chain has TRBV28 and TRBJ1-5; D might be TRBD1 (5 bases). V gave up 7 bases and J gave up 4 bases, with 14 bases separating them. Germline CDR1 MDHEN, CDR2 SYDVKM. This CDR3 spans 14 amino acids. The CDR3 coding sequence is TGTGCCAGCACCCTGACGGGGGGAAATCAGCCCCAGCATTTT. It translates to CASTLTGGNQPQHF.

The chain links TRBV25-1 to TRBJ1-3; D remains ambiguous. From germline, CDR1 is MGHDK and CDR2 SYGVNS. The CDR3 totals 16 residues. V lost 1 base, J lost 4 bases, and 14 bases lay in between. As DNA, the CDR3 is TGTGCCAGCAGTGAATCGGGGATTTGGGGAGGAAACACCATATATTTT. This codes for CASSESGIWGGNTIYF.

The CDR3 loop reads CASSPSLGGRPGELFF. The DNA for the CDR3 is TGTGCCAGCAGCCCATCTTTGGGGGGGCGCCCCGGGGAGCTGTTTTTT. V usage is TRBV28 and J usage is TRBJ2-2, with a possible D match to TRBD2 (7 bases). The CDR3 runs to 16 residues. The germline gives CDR1 MDHEN, CDR2 SYDVKM. The V gene lost 6 bases and the J gene lost 6 bases, with 20 bases spanning the gap.

The chain has TRBV30 and TRBJ2-1; TRBD2 is a possible D gene (5 bases). The CDR3 contains 13 residues. Germline CDR1 reads GTSNPN; CDR2 reads SVGIG (reference sequence). The V end lost 4 bases, the J end lost 4 bases, and 11 bases lay between the germline ends. In nucleotides, the CDR3 is TGTGCCTGGATTCGAGGGTCGTACAATGAGCAGTTCTTC. Its translation is CAWIRGSYNEQFF. Based on the CDR3 plus reference TRBV30 and TRBJ2-1, the full variable domain is SQTIHQWPATLVQPVGSPLSLECTVEGTSNPNLYWYRQAAGRGLQLLFYSVGIGQISSEVPQNLSASRPQDRQFILSSKKLLLSDSGFYLCAWIRGSYNEQFFGPGTRLTVL.

The V and J genes are TRBV7-2 and TRBJ2-3, with D uncertain. The CDR3 runs to 13 residues. Germline V lookup: CDR1 SGHTA, CDR2 FQGNSA. Trimming shortened V by 1 base and J by 4 bases, and 6 bases separated the two germline ends. DNA for the CDR3: TGTGCCAGCAGCTTAGTTAGCCCAGATACGCAGTATTTT. Translated, it gives CASSLVSPDTQYF. The variable domain in full, completed from reference TRBV7-2 and TRBJ2-3, reads GAGVSQSPSNKVTEKGKDVELRCDPISGHTALYWYRQSLGQGLEFLIYFQGNSAPDKSGLPSDRFSAERTGGSVSTLTIQRTQQEDSAVYLCASSLVSPDTQYFGPGTRLTVL.

The rearrangement uses TRBV28 and TRBJ1-3; 7 nucleotides agree with TRBD1. Germline V CDR1 and CDR2: MDHEN, SYDVKM. Trimming removed 7 bases from V and 3 bases from J; junction bases left unmatched: 15. The CDR3 length is 17 residues. CDR3 sequence (DNA): TGTGCCAGCACCGCGGGGCAGGGGGTATTGCTTGGAAACACCATATATTTT. Protein product: CASTAGQGVLLGNTIYF.

V gene TRBV7-2 combines with J gene TRBJ1-5; no clear D gene. Germline values: CDR1 SGHTA, CDR2 FQGNSA. The V end lost 5 bases, the J end lost 1 base, and 9 bases lay between the germline ends. CDR3 length: 14 residues. CDR3 sequence (DNA): TGTGCCAGCAGCGCGGGCTCAAGCAATCAGCCCCAGCATTTT. Translating gives CASSAGSSNQPQHF. The entire variable domain, with the rest obtained from reference TRBV7-2 and TRBJ1-5, is as follows: GAGVSQSPSNKVTEKGKDVELRCDPISGHTALYWYRQSLGQGLEFLIYFQGNSAPDKSGLPSDRFSAERTGGSVSTLTIQRTQQEDSAVYLCASSAGSSNQPQHFGDGTRLSIL.

The count of this clone is one. The chain is built from TRBV10-3 and TRBJ1-1, with 8 bases aligning to TRBD1. This CDR3 is 14 amino acids long. The trim removed 0 bases at V and 5 bases at J, leaving 2 bases unmatched. Germline loops: CDR1 ENHRY, CDR2 SYGVKD. The CDR3 sequence: CAISESQGGTEAFF. Written as DNA, the CDR3 is TGTGCCATCAGTGAGTCACAGGGGGGGACTGAAGCTTTCTTT.

This clone was observed once. CDR3 coding DNA: TGTGCCACCAGCAGAGCCCCTGGGGGGTCCAATGAGCAGTTCTTC. Translated: CATSRAPGGSNEQFF. This chain uses TRBV15 with TRBJ2-1; D is perhaps TRBD2 (6 bases). Germline lookup yields CDR1 LNHNV and CDR2 YYDKDF (reference sequence). Trimming removed 1 base from V and 6 bases from J, with 13 bases in between. The CDR3 loop spans 15 amino acids.

This chain uses TRBV5-4 with TRBJ1-1; the match to TRBD1 covers 9 bases. CDR1 SGHNT and CDR2 YYREEE come from the germline V gene (reference sequence). With 0 bases clipped from V and 4 bases from J, the junction kept 4 bases outside the gene matches. The length of the CDR3 is 15 residues. CDR3 protein: CASSLVGQGSTEAFF. DNA for the CDR3: TGTGCCAGCAGCTTGGTCGGACAGGGGAGCACTGAAGCTTTCTTT.

This rearrangement joins TRBV11-2 to TRBJ1-1; no definite D call. Germline V gives CDR1 SGHAT, CDR2 FQNNGV. Between the trimmed V and J ends, which lost 3 bases and 1 base, there was a span of 9 bases. The length of the CDR3 is 14 residues. The DNA for the CDR3 is TGTGCCAGCAGCTTTGACACATGGAACACTGAAGCTTTCTTT. Its protein product is CASSFDTWNTEAFF.

In this sample, this clone turned up a few times. V gene TRBV27 combines with J gene TRBJ2-3, with 9 bases matching TRBD2. CDR1 MNHEY and CDR2 SMNVEV come from the germline V gene (reference sequence). V was pared by 6 bases and J by 2 bases, with 15 bases of the junction left unmatched. The CDR3 is 18 amino acids. CDR3 region: CASRVGSGSFIVTDTQYF. In DNA form, the CDR3 reads TGTGCCAGCAGGGTCGGTAGCGGGAGTTTTATCGTCACAGATACGCAGTATTTT.

The chain combines TRBV24-1 with TRBJ2-2; TRBD1 aligns across 9 bases. In germline, CDR1 is KGHDR, CDR2 SFDVKD. V shed 4 bases, J shed 6 bases, and the junction held 8 bases outside the gene matches. This CDR3 region has 16 residues. The CDR3 coding sequence is TGTGCCACCAGTGAGACCGGGACAGGGATTCCCGGGGAGCTGTTTTTT. Its protein is CATSETGTGIPGELFF.

This sequence joins TRBV19 and TRBJ2-2; TRBD2 might be the D (5 bases). V was cut by 7 bases and J by 1 base, with 16 bases left in between. Germline V lookup: CDR1 LNHDA, CDR2 SQIVND (reference sequence). This CDR3 is built from 16 residues. CDR3 DNA: TGTGCCAGTATTAGTGGGAGCCAAGGGAACACCGGGGAGCTGTTTTTT. This gives the protein CASISGSQGNTGELFF.

The J gene is TRBJ2-3, the V gene TRBV5-1; 14 nucleotides agree with TRBD2. The CDR3 is 16 amino acids. CDR1 is SGHRS and CDR2 is YFSETQ in the germline V gene. V dropped 4 bases and J dropped 5; count of bases not matched to a gene: 6. The CDR3 nucleotides read TGCGCCAGCAGCGTCGGACTAGCGGGAGGCCGAGATACGCAGTATTTT. As protein: CASSVGLAGGRDTQYF.

The chain combines TRBV27 with TRBJ2-7; D might be TRBD1 (6 bases). V lost 6 bases, J lost 4 bases, and 13 bases lay in between. The CDR3 covers 13 residues. The germline V gene has CDR1 MNHEY and CDR2 SMNVEV (reference sequence). Written as DNA, the CDR3 is TGTGCCAGCAGCCGAGACAGGACGTACGAGCAGTACTTC. Translation gives CASSRDRTYEQYF.